The text below deals with one T cell receptor beta chain. Its recognized antigen is unknown. Base qualities are not recorded, but no much larger clone differs from it by a single base. The reads were generated on an Illumina Genome Analyzer II. Two rounds of nested PCR with TRBC1/TRBC2-specific primers yielded a RACE product of about 520 bp, which was gel-purified. To give RACE a 5' anchor, first-strand cDNA synthesis used a TRBC-specific primer together with a template-switching oligonucleotide. The RACE amplicon was too long for direct short-read sequencing, so it was concatemerized by ligation and sheared by sonication. PAGE was used to isolate a size fraction of 100 to 300 bp, and that fraction then underwent shotgun sequencing on the Illumina platform. Sequencing on an Illumina GAII produced 18.8 million 36-nt reads and 21.7 million 50-nt single-end reads in separate runs. In the paper's pipeline: Assembly of the roughly 38,000,000 pooled reads was done with iSSAKE, using the parameters -m 15, -o 2 and -r 0.7. Seeds for the de novo CDR3 beta assemblies came from reads aligning to the ends of Ensembl TRBV gene predictions that carried unmatched junctional bases. Clonotype abundance was estimated from the number of matching assembled contigs rather than from raw read depth. After around 2,100 (about 6%) of the assembled clonotypes were removed for having in-frame stop codons, about 34,000 productive clonotypes remained. Of the approximately 290 unique TCR sequences obtained by Sanger sequencing of cloned RACE products, just under 70% were also present in the Illumina assembly. TCRdb's own reprocessing of the public reads used fastp at Q25 and MiXCR and kept productive beta chains. Merged by CDR3 protein, the rows form single entries marked with the most common genes and DNA. TCRdb, rather than the study authors, made the V and J calls. The sample table contains about 4,300 distinct CDR3 sequences; only one count was recorded for 38% of them. Around 3.1% of the sample lies in the top ten.

Taken from cysteine to phenylalanine, the CDR3 has 15 residues. CDR3 DNA is the only sequence kept; it has 45 bases, read in frame from the first base. The germline ends are 13 bases apart after V is trimmed by 1 base and J by 4 bases. This specimen belongs to a study of massively parallel sequencing of T cell beta chains (dated 2009 in TCRdb). About the study as a whole: Using 5'-RACE, Illumina short-read sequencing and a dedicated short-read assembly strategy, the study profiled the diversity of human TCR beta CDR3 in peripheral blood. Overall study outcomes, separate from this receptor: The length of CDR3 beta varied from 21 to 81 nucleotides, with the peak at 45 nucleotides. Among 33,664 distinct clonotypes, single-copy clonotypes made up roughly 63% of clonotypes but only 15% to 20% of assemblies. Most clonotypes (about 65% of the roughly 30,000) were supported by a single sequence read, by which apparent diversity could in principle be inflated. In subsampling, clonotype counts increased linearly with read number, which indicated that sequencing depth was far from saturation. Because the RNA was pooled from many donors, population-average clonotype abundance rather than any individual repertoire is reflected in the results. Preferential PCR amplification of some TRBV and TRBJ sequences may have skewed the reported gene usage frequencies. A unique TRBV gene could be assigned to only about 23,000 (roughly 70%) of the clonotypes. Usage of TRBV genes spanned from 0.008% to 0.01% for TRBV17 up to 24.6% for TRBV20-1, while TRBJ usage spanned from around 1.7% for TRBJ2-6 up to about 15% for TRBJ2-1.

All donors in the pool were aged about 18 to 40 years, and the pool included 380 or so males and over 150 females. From approximately 180 liters of pooled peripheral blood, peripheral leukocyte polyA+ RNA was isolated. A commercial mRNA preparation from normal human peripheral blood leukocytes, pooled from a few hundred individuals, served as the starting material. The receptor was derived from a pool of human donors in good health; the sample was commercial RNA pooled from many donors. The chain was built from TRBV12-3 or TRBV12-4 and TRBJ1-2; TRBD1 is a weak D gene call, 5 bases matching. The sequenced sample consisted of commercial RNA from peripheral blood pooled from many donors. The CDR3 reads as follows: CASSLDSGASYGYTF. In nucleotides, the sequence is TGTGCCAGCAGTTTAGATTCCGGGGCATCCTATGGCTACACCTTC.